This T cell receptor (beta chain) derives from a study of control samples from healthy donors and cancer patients. Clones were sequenced by immunoSEQ multiplex PCR, and TCRdb holds only the in-frame ones, with some missing. The table lists roughly 180,000 clones, 75% to 95% of them singletons. V was pared by 5 bases and J by 2 bases, with 14 bases between. CDR3 length: 15 amino acids. CDR1 is KGHSH and CDR2 is LQKENI in the germline V gene. Sequenced material: blood. The rearrangement links TRBV18 to TRBJ2-3; the D gene is possibly TRBD1 (5 bases). The sequence derives from a woman in her thirties or forties in good health. This CDR3 is CASSRTQTATDTQYF. As DNA, the CDR3 is TGTGCCAGCTCAAGGACCCAGACAGCCACAGATACGCAGTATTTT.